The entry below gives a single T cell receptor (beta chain) sequence along with its context. The record originates from a study of blood T cell repertoires in COVID-19. The cohort comprised adults aged about 18 to 90 years residing in 24 US areas. Cohort assignment relied on participant-reported clinical history. Two negative PCRs, clearance, or symptom resolution characterized the recovered Cohort 3 donors. Germline lookup yields CDR1 SGHDN and CDR2 FVKESK. This CDR3 comprises 16 residues. J lost 4 bases, V lost 1 base, and 9 bases had no gene match. Authors' methods: Amplification from reference gene primers served as the basis for estimated nucleated cell counts. The protocol was immunoSEQ multiplex PCR, while the TCRdb copy is restricted to in-frame clones and leaves out a portion. From that table come the V and J calls and clone size; the DNA was used to work out D and trimming. The sample has just over 300,000 clones, about nine tenths seen once.

The TCR originated in a woman in her 40s who had recovered from COVID-19. Material: PBMCs or T cells enriched from blood (not recorded which). This chain connects TRBV14 to TRBJ2-7, with TRBD1 identical over 8 bases. The CDR3 sequence: CASSQAGRQGRYEQYF. The CDR3 DNA reads TGTGCCAGCAGCCAAGCAGGGAGACAGGGGCGATACGAGCAGTACTTC. The whole variable domain, remainder taken from reference TRBV14 and TRBJ2-7, is EAGVTQFPSHSVIEKGQTVTLRCDPISGHDNLYWYRRVMGKEIKFLLHFVKESKQDESGMPNNRFLAERTGGTYSTLKVQPAELEDSGVYFCASSQAGRQGRYEQYFGPGTRLTVT.